A selection of T cell receptor beta chains follows, all from one sample in a study of response to subunit inactivated influenza vaccine. TCRdb passed the RT-PCR reads through MiXCR, listing each CDR3 protein once. The table lists hundreds of thousands of distinct CDR3 sequences, roughly 14% of them singletons. The starting material was PBMCs from blood, obtained around 15 days before vaccination. These receptors all come from a man between 45 and 60 years old who received an inactivated influenza vaccine. CDR3s include the opening cysteine and the closing phenylalanine or tryptophan. A D gene is named only where the DNA matches it firmly. Expanded clones get a size class; other rows say once, few or many, or leave the size out.

size,D,J,V,DNA,CDR3
many,.,TRBJ1-1,TRBV4-1,TGCGCCAGCAGCGGAGCGAACAACACTGAAGCTTTCTTT,CASSGANNTEAFF
few,TRBD1,TRBJ2-7,TRBV29-1,TGCAGCGTTGTTGGGACAGGAGTATACGAGCAGTACTTC,CSVVGTGVYEQYF
few,.,TRBJ1-4,TRBV2,TGTGCCAGCAGTAGGGAACTCACAACTAATGAAAAACTGTTTTTT,CASSRELTTNEKLFF
.,.,TRBJ2-2,TRBV20-1,TGCAGTGCTAGAGATCCACTCCAGTCCGGGGAGCTGTCTTTT,CSARDPLQSGELSF
.,TRBD1,TRBJ2-5,TRBV11-2,TGTGCCAGCAGCCCTGGACAGGGCGGTCCTTTTTATCAAGAGACCCAGTACTTC,CASSPGQGGPFYQETQYF
.,.,TRBJ2-7,TRBV20-1,TGCAGTGCTAGAGAGCAGGGAGTCTACGAGCAGTACTTC,CSAREQGVYEQYF
few,.,TRBJ2-7,TRBV20-1,TGCAGTGCTAGGGCCCGGGGCTCCTACGAGCAGTACTTC,CSARARGSYEQYF
.,.,TRBJ1-1,TRBV12-3/TRBV12-4,TGTGCCAGCAGTCCCGGTGGGGGTGGGAACACTGAAGCTTTCTTT,CASSPGGGGNTEAFF
.,.,TRBJ2-1,TRBV5-5,TGTGCCAGCAGCCCCCAATGGAGGGTCACCTACAATGAGCAGTTCTTC,CASSPQWRVTYNEQFF
.,.,TRBJ2-5,TRBV15,TGTGCCACCAGCAGGGTTAGTTGGCGGGCGGAAGGTCCTCAAGAGACCCAGTACTTC,CATSRVSWRAEGPQETQYF
.,.,TRBJ1-5,TRBV20-1,TGCAGTGCTAGAGTTGGGCCGAACAATCAGCCCCAGCATTTT,CSARVGPNNQPQHF
.,TRBD1,TRBJ1-4,TRBV5-1,TGCGCCAGCAGCATCGGGACAGGGGGAGCTAATGAAAAACTGTTTTTT,CASSIGTGGANEKLFF
.,TRBD1,TRBJ2-7,TRBV7-9,TGTGCCAGCAGCTCCCAAGAGGGACAGGGCTACTACGAGCAGTACTTC,CASSSQEGQGYYEQYF
few,TRBD2,TRBJ2-5,TRBV18,TGTGCCAGCTCACTAGGGACTAGCGGGGCTGGACAAGAGACCCAGTACTTC,CASSLGTSGAGQETQYF
few,TRBD2,TRBJ2-1,TRBV5-1,TGCGCCAGCAGCTTGACTCAGCTAGCGGGCTCCTACAATGAGCAGTTCTTC,CASSLTQLAGSYNEQFF
many,.,TRBJ2-1,TRBV4-1,TGCGCCAGCAGCCAAGAAAGCAGATTCTACAATGAGCAGTTCTTC,CASSQESRFYNEQFF
many,.,TRBJ1-5,TRBV4-1,TGCGCCAGCAGCCCCTATGCGGGACTAGTTAATCAGCCCCAGCATTTT,CASSPYAGLVNQPQHF
few,TRBD2,TRBJ2-1,TRBV10-3,TGTGCCATCAGTCTGACTAGCGGGCCCACCGTCTCCTACAATGAGCAGTTCTTC,CAISLTSGPTVSYNEQFF
.,TRBD1,TRBJ1-1,TRBV15,TGTGCCACCAGCAGAGATCTAGCGGGACAGGGGACTGAAGCTTTCTTT,CATSRDLAGQGTEAFF
few,TRBD2,TRBJ2-3,TRBV5-6,TGTGCCAGCAGCTTGAAGCGGTTAGCGGGAGCGGTCGGTACAGATACGCAGTATTTT,CASSLKRLAGAVGTDTQYF
few,TRBD1,TRBJ2-2,TRBV7-2,TGTGCCAGCAGTACCGGACAGGTCACCGGGGAGCTGTTTTTT,CASSTGQVTGELFF
.,.,TRBJ2-1,TRBV18,TGTGCCAGCTCACCTGGGACTCCTACCTCCTACAATGAGCAGTTCTTC,CASSPGTPTSYNEQFF
.,TRBD2,TRBJ2-1,TRBV6-5,TGTGCCAGCAGTTACCCCTATAGCGGGAGGGCCTTTGATGAGCAGTTCTTC,CASSYPYSGRAFDEQFF